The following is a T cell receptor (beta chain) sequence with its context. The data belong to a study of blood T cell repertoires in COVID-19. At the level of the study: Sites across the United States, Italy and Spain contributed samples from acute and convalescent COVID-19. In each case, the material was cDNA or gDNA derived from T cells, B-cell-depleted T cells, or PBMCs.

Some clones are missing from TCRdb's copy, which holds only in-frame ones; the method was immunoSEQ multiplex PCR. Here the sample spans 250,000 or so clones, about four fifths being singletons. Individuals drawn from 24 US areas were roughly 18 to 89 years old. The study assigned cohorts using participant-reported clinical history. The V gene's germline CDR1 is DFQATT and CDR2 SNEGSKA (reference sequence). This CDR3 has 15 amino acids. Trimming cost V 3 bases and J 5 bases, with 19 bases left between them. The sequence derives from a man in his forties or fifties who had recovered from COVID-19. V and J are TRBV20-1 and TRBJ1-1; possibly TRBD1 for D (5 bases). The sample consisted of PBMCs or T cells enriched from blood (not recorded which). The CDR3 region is CSASRAGLRETEAFF. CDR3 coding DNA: TGCAGTGCTAGTCGGGCGGGACTAAGGGAGACTGAAGCTTTCTTT.